One sample yielded the 13 T cell receptor beta chains listed below, sequenced in a study of blood T cells in healthy people across ages. A sample-barcoded 5' primer and a J-beta primer mix were used in a second PCR of about 6 to 12 cycles. TCRdb re-derived calls from the 5' RACE reads in MiXCR, one entry per CDR3 protein. This table holds some 1.1 million distinct CDR3 sequences, approximately 38% found once. Material for sequencing was blood. The receptors were gathered from a young man in good health.

This clonotype showed up just a few times. The chain has TRBV4-3 and TRBJ2-3; D is uncertain. CDR3 length: 14 amino acids. The V and J ends lost 2 bases and 2 bases respectively, with 8 bases between them. The germline V gene encodes CDR1 LGHNA and CDR2 YSLEER. CDR3 in DNA: TGCGCCAGCAGCCAACTCCCGACCACAGATACGCAGTATTTT. It yields the protein CASSQLPTTDTQYF.

This clonotype has a handful of counts. The chain joins TRBV12-3 or TRBV12-4 to TRBJ2-2; D is possibly TRBD2 (5 bases). There are 16 residues in the CDR3. V lost 3 bases to trimming and J lost 0 bases, with 11 bases between them. CDR3 in DNA: TGTGCCAGCAGTTTGGCGGGTCGACCGAACACCGGGGAGCTGTTTTTT. Translated, it gives CASSLAGRPNTGELFF.

The CDR3 region has the DNA TGTGCCAGCAGTTACGCGTCGTACAGGGTCACCGGGGAGCTGTTTTTT. This gives the protein CASSYASYRVTGELFF. V is TRBV6-2 or TRBV6-3 and J is TRBJ2-2, with D possibly matching TRBD1 (6 bases). Trimming took 2 bases from V and 4 from J, leaving 14 bases between them. From germline, CDR1 is MNHEY and CDR2 SVGEGT. The CDR3 loop spans 16 amino acids.

Points on this clonotype: One end of the junction varies from germline; a read error may be responsible. The chain combines TRBV20-1 with TRBJ1-1; D gene unclear. The germline V gene has CDR1 DFQATT and CDR2 SNEGSKA (reference sequence). The CDR3 consists of 13 residues. The CDR3 DNA reads TGCAGTGCAAGAGGGTGGTACGACACTGAAGCTTTCTTT. Translating gives CSARGWYDTEAFF.

This clonotype was picked up a small number of times. The V call is TRBV25-1, the J call TRBJ2-7, with 9 bases matching TRBD1. Germline lookup yields CDR1 MGHDK and CDR2 SYGVNS. With 4 bases clipped from V and 4 bases from J, the junction kept 11 bases outside the gene matches. The CDR3 loop spans 16 amino acids. The CDR3 sequence is CASSGGTGTEVYEQYF. In DNA form, the CDR3 reads TGTGCCAGCAGTGGAGGGACAGGGACGGAGGTGTACGAGCAGTACTTC.

This clonotype has a count of ten or more. The rearrangement links TRBV7-8 to TRBJ2-3; the D gene could be TRBD1 or TRBD2 (5 bases each). CDR1 SGHVS and CDR2 FQNEAQ come from the germline V gene. Trimming stripped 5 bases from V and 4 bases from J, with 13 bases between. The length of the CDR3 is 14 residues. CDR3 DNA sequence: TGTGCCAGCAGCGGGACGGAAGGAGCAGATACGCAGTATTTT. Its protein is CASSGTEGADTQYF.

This clonotype was counted only a few times. The chain combines TRBV18 with TRBJ2-1; 10 positions match TRBD2. After removal of 3 bases from V and 3 bases from J, the junction contained 8 bases not matched to a gene. The CDR3 has 17 residues. Germline CDR1 reads KGHSH; CDR2 reads LQKENI. The CDR3 loop reads CASSPNTGTSDYNEQFF. CDR3 DNA sequence: TGTGCCAGCTCACCCAACACCGGGACTAGCGACTACAATGAGCAGTTCTTC.

The table lists this clonotype with a few counts. The chain has TRBV2 and TRBJ2-1, with 7 bases matching TRBD1. The CDR3 is 15 residues long. From germline, CDR1 is SNHLY and CDR2 FYNNEI. With 4 bases clipped from V and 4 bases from J, the junction kept 7 bases outside the gene matches. The CDR3 nucleotides are TGTGCCAGCAGTGCTCAGGGACAGTTATACAATGAGCAGTTCTTC. It specifies CASSAQGQLYNEQFF.

The chain carries TRBV20-1 and TRBJ2-1; 9 nucleotides match TRBD1. From germline, CDR1 is DFQATT and CDR2 SNEGSKA (reference sequence). V was clipped by 5 bases and J by 8 bases; unmatched bases: 7. The CDR3 has 13 amino acids. The DNA for the CDR3 is TGCAGTGCTCTACAGGGGGCTATCGATGAGCAGTTCTTC. Encoded protein: CSALQGAIDEQFF.

The V and J genes are TRBV20-1 and TRBJ2-7; 8 positions agree with TRBD1. Trimming at V came to 4 bases and at J to 3 bases, leaving 5 bases not matched to a gene. This CDR3 spans 13 amino acids. CDR1 is DFQATT and CDR2 is SNEGSKA in the germline V gene (reference sequence). CDR3 DNA: TGCAGTGCTACAGGGGGCGCCGGCTACGAGCAGTACTTC. As protein: CSATGGAGYEQYF.

The chain employs TRBV2 and TRBJ2-1; 11 bases match TRBD2. V was pared by 2 bases and J by 6 bases, with 6 bases of the junction left unmatched. Germline V gives CDR1 SNHLY, CDR2 FYNNEI. CDR3 length equals 16 residues. This CDR3 is CASSEWGLAEANEQFF. In DNA form, the CDR3 reads TGTGCCAGCAGTGAATGGGGACTAGCGGAGGCCAATGAGCAGTTCTTC.

V gene TRBV20-1 combines with J gene TRBJ1-5; 7 bases align to TRBD1. The CDR3 covers 16 residues. CDR1 and CDR2 (germline): DFQATT, SNEGSKA (reference sequence). With V trimmed by 4 bases and J by 5 bases, 14 bases remained unmatched. The CDR3 spells CSANAWETGFDQPQHF. The CDR3 DNA follows: TGCAGTGCTAATGCATGGGAGACAGGGTTTGATCAGCCCCAGCATTTT.

In this sample, this clonotype turned up once. The chain links TRBV13 to TRBJ1-4; 8 bases agree with TRBD1. The CDR3 extends over 21 amino acids. From germline, CDR1 is PRHDT and CDR2 FYEKMQ (reference sequence). V shed 0 bases and J 0 bases; nucleotides not matched to a gene: 15. CDR3 nucleotides: TGTGCCAGCAGCTTAGGGTCTAACCACGGGACAGGACTTGCAACTAATGAAAAACTGTTTTTT. It encodes CASSLGSNHGTGLATNEKLFF.